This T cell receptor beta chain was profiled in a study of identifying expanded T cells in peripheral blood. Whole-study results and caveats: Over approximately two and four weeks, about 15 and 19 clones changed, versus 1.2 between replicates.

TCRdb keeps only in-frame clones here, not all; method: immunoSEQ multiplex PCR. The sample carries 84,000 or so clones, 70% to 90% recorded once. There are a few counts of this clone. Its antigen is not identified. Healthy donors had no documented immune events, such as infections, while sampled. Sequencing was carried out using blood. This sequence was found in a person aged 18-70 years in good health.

The CDR3 bases are TGTGCCAGCAGCTTCCGGGACCCGGGCGAGACCCAGTACTTC. This gives the protein CASSFRDPGETQYF. The V gene is TRBV5-6, the J gene TRBJ2-5, with D possibly called TRBD1 or TRBD2 (5 bases each). The CDR3 sequence is 14 residues long. Germline CDR1 SGHDT, CDR2 YYEEEE. The V gene lost 2 bases and the J gene lost 5 bases, with 13 bases spanning the gap.